This T cell receptor beta chain was sequenced for a study of blood T cell repertoires in COVID-19. Study overall: Both acute and convalescent COVID-19 samples were obtained from the United States, Italy and Spain. The cDNA or gDNA used as material had been derived from T cells, B-cell-depleted T cells, or PBMCs.

V lost 5 bases to trimming and J lost 5 bases, with 15 bases between them. Germline-derived CDR1 and CDR2 are SGHTA and FQGTGA. The length of the CDR3 is 14 residues. In the study's own analysis: Amplified reference gene primers provided the basis for estimating nucleated cell counts. Sequenced by immunoSEQ multiplex PCR; TCRdb stores in-frame clones only, minus some. V and J calls and clone size are as listed in that table; D and trimming were resolved from the DNA. The sample holds 350,000 to 500,000 clones, roughly 90% seen once. Seattle cases were enrolled at active infection and followed longitudinally.

The origin of this receptor is a man aged 18 to 29 with COVID-19, enrolled during active disease. The V and J genes are TRBV7-3 and TRBJ2-5, with D perhaps TRBD2 (6 bases). Sequences were obtained from peripheral blood. CDR3 amino acids: CASSPHVGSETQYF. The CDR3 DNA sequence: TGTGCCAGCAGCCCCCACGTCGGGAGCGAGACCCAGTACTTC.